Sequencing of this T cell receptor beta chain was carried out in a study of shared clonotypes between healthy human individuals. Study-wide findings and caveats: Generation of non-shared clonotypes was less probable than generation of clonotypes shared by all four donors. Few donors restricted represented genetic and exposure-history diversity.

CD45RO+ cells plus CCR7-negative CD45RA+ TemRA cells formed CD8 memory. Clones were read by immunoSEQ multiplex PCR, and TCRdb kept only the in-frame ones, dropping some. Of over 300,000 clones in the sample, roughly 91% are singletons; the top ten hold about a sixth. CDR3 length: 17 amino acids. The trim removed 2 bases at V and 5 bases at J, leaving 11 bases unmatched. In germline, CDR1 is SGHAT, CDR2 FQNNGV. To note about this clone: Its antigen is currently unknown.

The specimen sequenced was memory CD8+ T cells sorted from blood. The subset was: CD45RO+ cells pooled with CCR7-negative TemRA cells. The V and J genes are TRBV11-2 and TRBJ2-5; 10 bases are a match to TRBD2. The sequence derives from a man aged 18 to 30 in good health. The CDR3 here is CASSLSAASGSLETQYF. The CDR3 region has the DNA TGTGCCAGCAGCTTATCGGCGGCTAGCGGGAGTCTGGAGACCCAGTACTTC.